The rows below give T cell receptor beta chains drawn from one sample of a study of OX40 agonist ivuxolimab in advanced cancers. TCRdb's table, derived via immunoSEQ multiplex PCR, lists solely in-frame clones and lacks some. In the table there are tens of thousands of clones, 82% of which are singletons. Here the sequenced sample was CD4+ or CD8+ T cells sorted from blood, taken in a trial of the OX40 agonist ivuxolimab. All receptors come from an adult with an advanced solid tumor such as melanoma, head and neck, liver or kidney cancer. Both conserved end residues are trimmed from each CDR3. D genes are given only for firm matches.

length,D,J,V,CDR3
16,TRBD1,TRBJ2-6,TRBV18,ASSPRTGALSGANVLT
14,NA,TRBJ2-5,TRBV7-2,ASSLPGARGAETQY
12,TRBD2,TRBJ2-1,TRBV15,ATSSPRTRNEQF
12,NA,TRBJ1-3,TRBV5-1,ASSLQGSGNTIY
15,TRBD1,TRBJ1-5,TRBV7-2,ASSLVSGQGAGQPQH
9,NA,TRBJ2-7,TRBV30,AWRDSYEQY
13,NA,TRBJ1-3,TRBV4-1,ASKTGQISGNTIY
12,NA,TRBJ1-3,TRBV27,ASSYGREGNTIY
13,TRBD2,TRBJ2-5,TRBV7-9,ASSLGAGGGETQY
13,TRBD2,TRBJ2-1,TRBV9,ASSARLAGVVEQF
16,NA,TRBJ2-2,TRBV18,ASSPNPGLTANTGELF
11,NA,TRBJ2-7,TRBV28,ASSRAKSYEQY
9,NA,TRBJ1-1,TRBV28,ASSLNSEAF
11,NA,TRBJ2-5,TRBV10-1,ASSVTVGETQY
12,NA,TRBJ1-1,TRBV18,ASSPVRGKTEAF
12,NA,TRBJ1-2,TRBV28,ASSFTGSISGYT
11,NA,TRBJ2-5,TRBV6-5,ASSYSVQETQY
13,NA,TRBJ1-6,TRBV18,ASSFMSSYNSPLH
12,NA,TRBJ2-3,TRBV7-6,ASLRGGSTDTQY
15,NA,TRBJ2-6,TRBV4-1,ASSQESRSTGANVLT
16,TRBD1,TRBJ2-6,TRBV27,ASSLGDRGFSGANVLT
12,NA,TRBJ1-6,TRBV18,ASSQTDSNSPLH
12,NA,TRBJ1-5,TRBV6-5,ASSVQSSNQPQH
12,NA,TRBJ2-1,TRBV7-6,ASSLRESNNEQF
10,NA,TRBJ1-5,TRBV5-6,ASSLYAQPQH
10,NA,TRBJ1-1,TRBV19,ASNHRDTEAF